This passage covers 22 T cell receptor beta chains from one sample sequenced in a study of cytomegalovirus exposure and HLA in healthy donors. The method was immunoSEQ multiplex PCR; TCRdb's version includes in-frame clones alone and lacks a portion of them. The table lists some 100,000 clones, approximately 90% of them singletons. The material sequenced was PBMCs. These receptors came from a man aged 18 to 35 in good health and CMV-seropositive.

This chain joins TRBV7-6 and TRBJ1-4; D uncertain. This CDR3 has 20 amino acids. The V end was cut by 0 bases, the J end by 2 bases, with 22 bases between. CDR1 is SGHVS, CDR2 FNYEAQ, per germline. Written as DNA, the CDR3 is TGTGCCAGCAGCTTAGCCCCCTCGGGAAGGGAAGGGAGCACTAATGAAAAACTGTTTTTT. Translating gives CASSLAPSGREGSTNEKLFF.

The rearrangement joins TRBV5-6 to TRBJ2-2; 7 bases map to TRBD1. Germline CDR1 reads SGHDT; CDR2 reads YYEEEE. This CDR3 is built from 18 residues. V gave up 2 bases and J gave up 0 bases; unmatched junction bases: 10. The CDR3 sequence is CASSFGTVHIPNTGELFF. The CDR3 nucleotides are TGTGCCAGCAGCTTTGGGACAGTACATATTCCGAACACCGGGGAGCTGTTTTTT.

The genes are TRBV18 and TRBJ1-2; TRBD1 aligns across 8 bases. V shed 2 bases and J 3 bases; nucleotides not matched to a gene: 2. This CDR3 contains 14 residues. Germline loops: CDR1 KGHSH, CDR2 LQKENI. CDR3 bases: TGTGCCAGCTCACCAGGACAGGGTGACTATGGCTACACCTTC. Its translation: CASSPGQGDYGYTF.

V gene TRBV6-6 combines with J gene TRBJ1-5; TRBD1 aligns across 8 bases. CDR1 and CDR2 from the germline V gene are MNHNY and SVGAGI (reference sequence). CDR3 length equals 14 residues. V shed 5 bases and J 7 bases; nucleotides not matched to a gene: 7. The CDR3 here is CASSLGQGGQPQHF. The CDR3 DNA sequence: TGTGCCAGCAGTCTAGGACAGGGAGGGCAGCCCCAGCATTTT.

This chain joins TRBV27 and TRBJ1-6, with D possibly TRBD1 on 6 matching bases. Looked up from germline, CDR1 is MNHEY and CDR2 is SMNVEV (reference sequence). The V end was cut by 6 bases, the J end by 7 bases, with 13 bases between. This CDR3 is 14 amino acids long. Written as DNA, the CDR3 is TGTGCCAGCAGCCAAAGACAGGACAATTCACCCCTCCACTTT. This sequence encodes CASSQRQDNSPLHF.

The J gene is TRBJ1-4, the V gene TRBV19; D remains unclear. V shed 10 bases and J shed 7 bases, with 22 bases lying between them. CDR1 is LNHDA and CDR2 is SQIVND in the germline V gene (reference sequence). The CDR3 loop spans 15 amino acids. CDR3 nucleotide sequence: TGTGCCACCACATCCCCGTCGGGAAATGGTGAAAAACTGTTTTTT. This gives the protein CATTSPSGNGEKLFF.

This chain connects TRBV4-1 to TRBJ2-3; TRBD2 matches 13 bases. The CDR3 sequence is 18 residues long. The V gene's germline CDR1 is MGHRA and CDR2 YSYEKL. V lost 6 bases, J lost 0 bases, and 9 bases stayed unmatched. Written as DNA, the CDR3 is TGCGCCAGCAGTCGACGACTAGCGGGGGGACCCAGCACAGATACGCAGTATTTT. Its translation: CASSRRLAGGPSTDTQYF.

The chain links TRBV27 to TRBJ2-1; weak D call: TRBD1 (6 bases). The V gene lost 0 bases and the J gene lost 2 bases, with 14 bases spanning the gap. The germline V gene encodes CDR1 MNHEY and CDR2 SMNVEV (reference sequence). The CDR3 has 17 residues. CDR3 nucleotide sequence: TGTGCCAGCAGTTTATCGTGGGGGCAAAGGCCCTACAATGAGCAGTTCTTC. It encodes CASSLSWGQRPYNEQFF.

J is TRBJ1-1 and V is TRBV5-4; 10 nucleotides match TRBD1. There are 15 residues in the CDR3. Per the germline V gene, CDR1 is SGHNT and CDR2 is YYREEE (reference sequence). The J segment lost 3 bases and the V segment lost 3 bases, leaving 5 bases of the junction unmatched. The CDR3 sequence: CASSSIGQGDTEAFF. The CDR3 nucleotides are TGTGCCAGCAGCTCAATAGGACAGGGGGACACTGAAGCTTTCTTT.

This chain uses TRBV13 with TRBJ2-2, with D unresolved. In germline, CDR1 is PRHDT, CDR2 FYEKMQ (reference sequence). CDR3 length equals 15 residues. Trimming removed 6 bases at V and 2 bases at J, with 13 bases between. The CDR3 is CASSHQKSNTGELFF. CDR3 in DNA: TGTGCCAGCAGTCACCAGAAAAGTAACACCGGGGAGCTGTTTTTT. The whole variable domain, remainder taken from reference TRBV13 and TRBJ2-2, is AAGVIQSPRHLIKEKRETATLKCYPIPRHDTVYWYQQGPGQDPQFLISFYEKMQSDKGSIPDRFSAQQFSDYHSELNMSSLELGDSALYFCASSHQKSNTGELFFGEGSRLTVL.

J is TRBJ2-2 and V is TRBV9; 9 bases line up with TRBD2. This CDR3 comprises 18 residues. CDR1 is SGDLS and CDR2 is YYNGEE in the germline V gene. Trimming removed 0 bases from V and 0 bases from J; junction bases left unmatched: 6. As DNA, the CDR3 is TGTGCCAGCAGCGTAGGCATTAGCGGGGGATCGAACACCGGGGAGCTGTTTTTT. Amino acids: CASSVGISGGSNTGELFF.

The rearrangement uses TRBV9 and TRBJ1-1, with 7 bases aligning to TRBD1. The V gene's germline CDR1 is SGDLS and CDR2 YYNGEE. The CDR3 spans 13 residues. With V trimmed by 4 bases and J by 6 bases, 6 bases remained unmatched. This CDR3 reads CASSSHRGAEAFF. In nucleotides, the CDR3 is TGTGCCAGCAGCTCACACAGGGGCGCTGAAGCTTTCTTT.

The chain has TRBV9 and TRBJ2-7, with TRBD1 matching over 11 bases. The CDR3 loop spans 16 amino acids. The V gene's germline CDR1 is SGDLS and CDR2 YYNGEE. J was trimmed by 6 bases and V by 4 bases; bases with no gene match: 12. CDR3 DNA sequence: TGTGCCAGCAGCCCCTCCAGCAGGACAGGGGGCTCCGAGCAGTACTTC. Amino acids: CASSPSSRTGGSEQYF.

This chain links TRBV7-2 with TRBJ2-1; maybe TRBD1 (5 bases). This CDR3 comprises 14 residues. Germline V CDR1 and CDR2: SGHTA, FQGNSA. V gave up 5 bases and J gave up 4 bases, with 12 bases separating them. The CDR3 region is CASSLGKGYNEQFF. CDR3 nucleotide sequence: TGTGCCAGCAGCCTGGGTAAGGGGTACAATGAGCAGTTCTTC.

The rearrangement links TRBV11-3 to TRBJ2-1; 8 nucleotides align to TRBD1. V shed 2 bases, J shed 5 bases, and the junction held 8 bases outside the gene matches. The germline V gene encodes CDR1 SGHNT and CDR2 YENEEA. The CDR3 is 16 amino acids. The CDR3 DNA is TGTGCCAGCAGCTTACGTGCGGGACAGGATGACAATGAGCAGTTCTTC. This translates into CASSLRAGQDDNEQFF.

The V call is TRBV5-1, the J call TRBJ2-2; D call uncertain. Trimming took 0 bases from V and 5 from J, leaving 14 bases between them. CDR1 and CDR2 from the germline V gene are SGHRS and YFSETQ. The CDR3 contains 16 residues. CDR3 DNA: TGCGCCAGCAGCTTGGCCCCAGCTAGAAGGACCGGGGAGCTGTTTTTT. Protein product: CASSLAPARRTGELFF.

This clone occurred once. The chain uses TRBV7-8 and TRBJ2-3, with TRBD2 matching 12 bases. The CDR3 length is 17 residues. Germline V gene data show CDR1 as SGHVS and CDR2 as FQNEAQ. The V gene end was trimmed by 1 base and the J gene end by 3 bases; junction bases not matched to a gene: 5. CDR3 sequence: CASSLVSGLAGTDTQYF. CDR3 bases: TGTGCCAGCAGCTTAGTCAGCGGACTAGCGGGAACAGATACGCAGTATTTT.

This clone was seen only once. The chain carries TRBV5-5 and TRBJ1-4, with TRBD1 matching 8 bases. CDR3 length: 17 residues. J was trimmed by 8 bases and V by 4 bases; bases with no gene match: 16. CDR1 is SGHKS, CDR2 YYEKEE, per germline (reference sequence). The CDR3 nucleotides read TGTGCCAGCAGCCTTTCCCTTAACAGGGGGTGGGGAGAAAAACTGTTTTTT. It yields the protein CASSLSLNRGWGEKLFF.

J is TRBJ2-1 and V is TRBV18; TRBD1 aligns across 7 bases. From germline, CDR1 is KGHSH and CDR2 LQKENI. Losses at the gene ends were 3 bases for V and 5 bases for J; bases not matched to a gene: 13. The CDR3 runs 17 residues. CDR3 nucleotides: TGTGCCAGCTCACCTCCCGTCAGGGGGATAGGTAACAATGAGCAGTTCTTC. It encodes CASSPPVRGIGNNEQFF.

The CDR3 reads CASSRNGQVYEQYF. The CDR3 DNA follows: TGTGCCAGCAGCCGCAATGGGCAGGTCTACGAGCAGTACTTC. The chain combines TRBV28 with TRBJ2-7; D is undetermined. Germline CDR1 MDHEN, CDR2 SYDVKM. Trimming cost V 6 bases and J 3 bases, with 15 bases left between them. The CDR3 runs 14 residues.

The V gene is TRBV5-1, the J gene TRBJ2-3; 8 bases map to TRBD1. This CDR3 is built from 16 residues. J lost 3 bases, V lost 2 bases, and 8 bases had no gene match. The V gene's germline CDR1 is SGHRS and CDR2 YFSETQ. CDR3 sequence (DNA): TGCGCCAGCAGCTTAGCAGGGGGCCGTTTGACAGATACGCAGTATTTT. It yields the protein CASSLAGGRLTDTQYF.

This sequence joins TRBV5-5 and TRBJ1-2, with 8 positions matching TRBD1. Germline V lookup: CDR1 SGHKS, CDR2 YYEKEE (reference sequence). The CDR3 consists of 18 residues. V was pared by 1 base and J by 6 bases, with 17 bases of the junction left unmatched. The DNA of the CDR3 is TGTGCCAGCAGCTTGTCAGGGGGCGCGGGGCTTCCCCCTCATGGCTACACCTTC. Translation: CASSLSGGAGLPPHGYTF.